The present T cell receptor beta chain was sequenced within a study of T cell responses to AZD1222 COVID-19 vaccine. Study details: Pooled in the analysis were second doses at about 4 or about 12 weeks.

The data were produced by immunoSEQ multiplex PCR, yet TCRdb's version contains in-frame clones alone and is incomplete. The sample yields 150,000 to 180,000 clones, approximately 90% seen once. CDR3 size: 15 residues. The V and J ends lost 6 bases and 6 bases respectively, with 20 bases between them. Germline values: CDR1 KGHSH, CDR2 LQKENI. Study results and caveats: Donors were mostly white British, more females; clonal diversity possibly underestimated. Spike-specific TCR repertoires showed rising breadth and depth after two AZD1222 doses.

Comments on this clone: No antigen is known for it.

The rearrangement uses TRBV18 and TRBJ1-2; D unclear. The clonotype comes from an adult in good health. The sample consisted of peripheral blood, taken on day 0 of AZD1222 vaccination. The CDR3 reads CASSTIRGLGDGYTF. The CDR3 DNA reads TGTGCCAGCTCGACCATACGAGGATTAGGTGATGGCTACACCTTC.